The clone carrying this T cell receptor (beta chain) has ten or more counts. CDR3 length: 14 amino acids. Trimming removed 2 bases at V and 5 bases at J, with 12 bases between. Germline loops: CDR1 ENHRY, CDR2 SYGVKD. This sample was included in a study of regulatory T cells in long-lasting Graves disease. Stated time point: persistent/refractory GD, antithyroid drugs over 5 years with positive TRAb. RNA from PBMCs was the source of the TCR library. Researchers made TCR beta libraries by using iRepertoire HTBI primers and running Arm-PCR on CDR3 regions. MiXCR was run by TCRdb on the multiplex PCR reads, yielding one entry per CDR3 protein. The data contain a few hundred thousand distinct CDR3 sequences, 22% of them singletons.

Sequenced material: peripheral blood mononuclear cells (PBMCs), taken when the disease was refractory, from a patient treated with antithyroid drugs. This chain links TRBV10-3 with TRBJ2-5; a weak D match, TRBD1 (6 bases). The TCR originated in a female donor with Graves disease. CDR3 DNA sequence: TGTGCCATCAGTGAGCCTGGGGGCGGGGAGACCCAGTACTTC. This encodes CAISEPGGGETQYF.